The next 32 T cell receptor beta chains were all read from a single sample in a study of Ad26.COV2.S vaccination and SARS-CoV-2 variants. Treatment denoted: some 19 received Ad26.COV2.S at low or high dose, single or two shots; several received placebo; per-sample allocation not given. It was on day 63 after the first vaccine or placebo injection that samples were taken. Profiling relied on immunoSEQ multiplex PCR, and the TCRdb table lists in-frame clones only, not all of them. This table has around 400,000 clones, 70% to 90% appearing once. The sequencing here drew on peripheral blood, taken in a trial of Ad26.COV2.S vaccine versus placebo. These receptors were obtained from a person aged 18-60 years who received the Ad26.COV2.S COVID-19 vaccine or a placebo.

The V gene is TRBV5-4, the J gene TRBJ1-1; 8 bases are shared with TRBD1. V lost 3 bases and J lost 1; bases outside the gene matches: 2. The CDR3 has 14 residues. Germline CDR1 SGHNT, CDR2 YYREEE (reference sequence). The CDR3 nucleotides read TGTGCCAGCAGCTCCAGGGGGCGGAACACTGAAGCTTTCTTT. Its translation is CASSSRGRNTEAFF.

The chain joins TRBV28 to TRBJ2-7; no firm D call. The CDR3 runs to 12 residues. The germline V gene has CDR1 MDHEN and CDR2 SYDVKM. V was trimmed by 2 bases and J by 6 bases, leaving 8 bases between them. The CDR3 DNA is TGTGCCAGCAGTTTACGGGTTGCCGAGCAGTACTTC. Translation gives CASSLRVAEQYF. Full variable domain (rest looked up from reference TRBV28 and TRBJ2-7): DVKVTQSSRYLVKRTGEKVFLECVQDMDHENMFWYRQDPGLGLRLIYFSYDVKMKEKGDIPEGYSVSREKKERFSLILESASTNQTSMYLCASSLRVAEQYFGPGTRLTVT.

This chain joins TRBV5-1 and TRBJ1-3; no clear D gene. V shed 3 bases and J shed 4 bases, with 8 bases lying between them. Germline V gene data show CDR1 as SGHRS and CDR2 as YFSETQ. This CDR3 contains 13 residues. The CDR3 region has the DNA TGCGCCAGCAGCTACTCCGGGGGAAACACCATATATTTT. This translates into CASSYSGGNTIYF.

This chain uses TRBV24-1 with TRBJ2-1; 12 positions match TRBD2. This CDR3 is built from 18 residues. V lost 11 bases, J lost 4 bases, and 17 bases stayed unmatched. Germline CDR1 reads KGHDR; CDR2 reads SFDVKD. The CDR3 protein is CAINPGLAGINWYNEQFF. Here the CDR3 DNA reads TGTGCCATTAACCCCGGACTAGCGGGAATAAATTGGTACAATGAGCAGTTCTTC.

This clone is a singleton in its sample. The rearrangement links TRBV15 to TRBJ2-5, with a tentative D call TRBD2 (5 bases). Germline loops: CDR1 LNHNV, CDR2 YYDKDF (reference sequence). This CDR3 contains 15 residues. With 3 bases removed from V and 2 bases from J, the gap between germline ends came to 13 bases. The CDR3 DNA follows: TGTGCCACCAGCAGTGGGCTCGAGCGGCAAGAGACCCAGTACTTC. This gives the protein CATSSGLERQETQYF. Full variable domain (remainder filled in from reference TRBV15 and TRBJ2-5): DAMVIQNPRYQVTQFGKPVTLSCSQTLNHNVMYWYQQKSSQAPKLLFHYYDKDFNNEADTPDNFQSRRPNTSFCFLDIRSPGLGDTAMYLCATSSGLERQETQYFGPGTRLLVL.

The genes are TRBV7-2 and TRBJ1-1; no definite D call. Deletions cut 5 bases from V and 10 bases from J, with 17 bases between. This CDR3 is 13 amino acids long. Germline V gene sequence: CDR1 SGHTA, CDR2 FQGNSA. CDR3: CASSPFKPLGAFF. CDR3 nucleotide sequence: TGTGCCAGCAGCCCTTTTAAGCCCCTTGGAGCTTTCTTT. Based on the CDR3 plus reference TRBV7-2 and TRBJ1-1, the full variable domain is GAGVSQSPSNKVTEKGKDVELRCDPISGHTALYWYRQSLGQGLEFLIYFQGNSAPDKSGLPSDRFSAERTGGSVSTLTIQRTQQEDSAVYLCASSPFKPLGAFFGQGTRLTVV.

This clone came up once. This chain uses TRBV29-1 with TRBJ2-6, with 10 bases aligning to TRBD1. This CDR3 contains 16 residues. V gave up 4 bases and J gave up 0 bases; unmatched junction bases: 3. Germline values: CDR1 SQVTM, CDR2 ANQGSEA. CDR3 residues: CSVGGTGDSGANVLTF. CDR3 DNA sequence: TGCAGCGTTGGCGGGACAGGGGACTCTGGGGCCAACGTCCTGACTTTC.

The J gene is TRBJ2-7, the V gene TRBV6-5; no firm D call. Germline values: CDR1 MNHEY, CDR2 SVGAGI. The germline V and J ends were trimmed by 6 bases and 10 bases, with 13 bases remaining between them. This CDR3 is built from 11 residues. The CDR3 reads CASRDPHRQYF. CDR3 nucleotide sequence: TGTGCCAGCAGGGACCCTCACCGTCAGTACTTC.

This rearrangement joins TRBV7-9 to TRBJ1-1, with 10 bases fitting TRBD1. CDR3 size: 15 residues. With V trimmed by 5 bases and J by 3 bases, 6 bases remained unmatched. The germline V gene encodes CDR1 SEHNR and CDR2 FQNEAQ (reference sequence). The CDR3 nucleotides are TGTGCCAGCAGCGCCCTGACAGGGGGCGACACTGAAGCTTTCTTT. It codes for CASSALTGGDTEAFF.

This chain links TRBV7-8 with TRBJ1-1; 9 bases match TRBD1. This CDR3 is 17 amino acids long. CDR1 is SGHVS, CDR2 FQNEAQ, per germline. V lost 1 base to trimming and J lost 1 base; unmatched junction nucleotides: 7. The CDR3 bases are TGTGCCAGCAGCTTAGGGAGACGGGACAGGGCGAACACTGAAGCTTTCTTT. Translating it yields CASSLGRRDRANTEAFF.

The chain links TRBV21-1 to TRBJ2-7; the table's D gene call, TRBD2, was not cross checked with the DNA. TRBV21-1 is designated a pseudogene. The CDR3 totals 14 residues. The CDR3 sequence is CASSPRDFWYEQYF. In nucleotides, the CDR3 is TGTGCCAGCAGCCCACGGGACTTTTGGTACGAGCAGTACTTC.

The chain carries TRBV28 and TRBJ1-5; D ambiguous. The germline V gene encodes CDR1 MDHEN and CDR2 SYDVKM. The CDR3 totals 12 residues. V lost 6 bases and J 6 bases, leaving 9 bases between the germline ends. The CDR3 here is CASRAPGQPQHF. The CDR3 nucleotides read TGTGCCAGCAGGGCCCCCGGTCAGCCCCAGCATTTT.

In this sample, this clone turned up a few times. The CDR3 spells CAISEGAGGGELFF. CDR3 in DNA: TGTGCCATCAGTGAGGGAGCCGGGGGAGGGGAGCTGTTTTTT. The chain employs TRBV10-3 and TRBJ2-2, with D maybe TRBD2 (6 bases). Trimming cost V 2 bases and J 8 bases, with 12 bases left between them. The CDR3 has 14 amino acids. Germline V lookup: CDR1 ENHRY, CDR2 SYGVKD.

This chain connects TRBV30 to TRBJ2-1, with D unclear. Germline V gene data show CDR1 as GTSNPN and CDR2 as SVGIG (reference sequence). CDR3 length: 12 residues. Trimming cost V 0 bases and J 7 bases, with 7 bases left between them. The CDR3 here is CAWSVGLNEQFF. The CDR3 DNA follows: TGTGCCTGGAGTGTAGGTCTGAATGAGCAGTTCTTC. The entire variable domain, with the rest obtained from reference TRBV30 and TRBJ2-1, is as follows: SQTIHQWPATLVQPVGSPLSLECTVEGTSNPNLYWYRQAAGRGLQLLFYSVGIGQISSEVPQNLSASRPQDRQFILSSKKLLLSDSGFYLCAWSVGLNEQFFGPGTRLTVL.

Only one count was recorded for this clone. V and J are TRBV19 and TRBJ1-5; D gene uncertain. Germline V gene sequence: CDR1 LNHDA, CDR2 SQIVND (reference sequence). Between the trimmed V and J ends, which lost 3 bases and 4 bases, there was a span of 10 bases. The CDR3 has 14 residues. The CDR3 is CASSMEGGNQPQHF. The CDR3 DNA follows: TGTGCCAGTAGTATGGAAGGAGGGAATCAGCCCCAGCATTTT.

The V call is TRBV3-1 (or the pseudogene TRBV3-2), the J call TRBJ2-5; D uncertain. CDR3 length: 15 residues. The V and J ends lost 7 bases and 4 bases respectively, with 19 bases between them. Germline assignment: CDR1 LGHDT and CDR2 YNNKEL (reference sequence). CDR3 region: CASTASFVSAETQYF. The CDR3 DNA is TGTGCCAGCACCGCTTCTTTCGTTAGTGCAGAGACCCAGTACTTC.

The V and J genes are TRBV2 and TRBJ2-7; 16 bases map to TRBD2. Germline-derived CDR1 and CDR2 are SNHLY and FYNNEI. Trimming took 4 bases from V and 5 from J; bases not matched to a gene: 8. The CDR3 spans 17 residues. CDR3 sequence: CASSAPGLAGGHDEQYF. The CDR3 DNA reads as TGTGCCAGCAGTGCACCGGGACTAGCGGGAGGGCATGACGAGCAGTACTTC.

The chain employs TRBV20-1 and TRBJ2-7; a weak D match, TRBD2 (5 bases). Germline V gene data show CDR1 as DFQATT and CDR2 as SNEGSKA (reference sequence). Trimming took off 7 bases at V and 9 bases at J, with 13 bases between the two ends. The CDR3 loop spans 10 amino acids. DNA for the CDR3: TGCAGTGTTGGTGGGAGAGTGCAGTACTTC. It translates to CSVGGRVQYF.

CDR3 region: CASSQLAGFTDEQYF. In DNA form, the CDR3 reads TGCGCCAGCAGCCAGCTAGCGGGTTTTACGGACGAGCAGTACTTC. The chain uses TRBV4-1 and TRBJ2-7; 8 nucleotides agree with TRBD2. V shed 3 bases and J 5 bases; nucleotides not matched to a gene: 9. CDR3 length: 15 residues. Germline CDR1 and CDR2: MGHRA and YSYEKL.

The chain links TRBV19 to TRBJ2-1, with D tentatively TRBD2 (5 bases). This CDR3 spans 12 amino acids. Trimming pared 8 bases from V and 5 bases from J, leaving 10 bases between. Germline values: CDR1 LNHDA, CDR2 SQIVND (reference sequence). As DNA, the CDR3 is TGTGCCAGTCGCGTCGGGGACAATGAGCAGTTCTTC. Translated, it gives CASRVGDNEQFF. The full variable domain, in which reference TRBV19 and TRBJ2-1 provide the parts outside the CDR3, is DGGITQSPKYLFRKEGQNVTLSCEQNLNHDAMYWYRQDPGQGLRLIYYSQIVNDFQKGDIAEGYSVSREKKESFPLTVTSAQKNPTAFYLCASRVGDNEQFFGPGTRLTVL.

The V call is TRBV3-1 (or the pseudogene TRBV3-2), the J call TRBJ2-5, with D hard to call. CDR1 and CDR2 from the germline V gene are LGHDT and YNNKEL (reference sequence). This CDR3 region has 14 residues. V was clipped by 0 bases and J by 5 bases, with 10 bases between them. The CDR3 bases are TGTGCCAGCAGCCAAGACATGTTGGGGGAGACCCAGTACTTC. Translating it yields CASSQDMLGETQYF.

This clone was seen only a few times. The chain uses TRBV19 and TRBJ1-1; perhaps TRBD1 as D (6 bases). V was cut by 3 bases and J by 1 base, with 15 bases left in between. CDR1 LNHDA and CDR2 SQIVND come from the germline V gene (reference sequence). The CDR3 is 16 residues long. The CDR3 reads CASSILGQLENTEAFF. The CDR3 DNA follows: TGTGCCAGTAGTATTCTCGGACAGCTGGAGAACACTGAAGCTTTCTTT.

The rearrangement links TRBV28 to TRBJ2-5, with 10 bases that match TRBD2. This CDR3 spans 15 amino acids. V shed 4 bases, J shed 4 bases, and the junction held 6 bases outside the gene matches. Germline CDR1 MDHEN, CDR2 SYDVKM. CDR3 in amino acids: CASSYTSGNPETQYF. In nucleotides, the CDR3 is TGTGCCAGCAGTTATACTAGCGGGAACCCAGAGACCCAGTACTTC.

This chain connects TRBV2 to TRBJ1-2; 7 bases fit TRBD1. CDR3 length: 13 amino acids. The germline gives CDR1 SNHLY, CDR2 FYNNEI. The trim removed 6 bases at V and 7 bases at J, leaving 8 bases unmatched. This chain's CDR3 is CASSSGQFSGYTF. CDR3 sequence (DNA): TGTGCCAGCAGCTCGGGACAGTTCTCTGGCTACACCTTC.

The chain recombines TRBV7-9 with TRBJ2-5; D perhaps matches TRBD2 (8 bases). Germline CDR1 and CDR2: SEHNR and FQNEAQ (reference sequence). This CDR3 is 16 amino acids long. Trimming cost V 5 bases and J 4 bases, with 20 bases left between them. CDR3 DNA sequence: TGTGCCAGCAGCCGGGACAGTTGGAGCGGGGGAGAGACCCAGTACTTC. Translation: CASSRDSWSGGETQYF.

The chain joins TRBV29-1 to TRBJ2-5; TRBD2 matches at 8 bases. CDR3 length equals 13 residues. Unmatched junction bases numbered 4, after V lost 4 bases and J lost 3 bases. Germline values: CDR1 SQVTM, CDR2 ANQGSEA. The CDR3 protein is CSVVGGAKETQYF. The CDR3 DNA reads TGCAGCGTTGTCGGGGGGGCAAAAGAGACCCAGTACTTC.

The chain carries TRBV23-1 and TRBJ2-7; TRBD1 is a possible D gene (6 bases). TRBV23-1 is classed as an ORF, of uncertain function. Trimming took off 0 bases at V and 2 bases at J, with 14 bases between the two ends. This CDR3 comprises 16 residues. The CDR3 bases are TGCGCCAGCAGTCAATCTGAAGGGACACGAACCTACGAGCAGTACTTC. It specifies CASSQSEGTRTYEQYF.

This chain links TRBV28 with TRBJ2-7, with a tentative D call TRBD2 (6 bases). The V end lost 6 bases, the J end lost 5 bases, and 17 bases lay between the germline ends. CDR1 and CDR2 from the germline V gene are MDHEN and SYDVKM. The CDR3 covers 14 residues. CDR3 DNA: TGTGCCAGCAGGGAACCCGGGAGTCTGGACGAGCAGTACTTC. Amino acid sequence: CASREPGSLDEQYF. Full variable domain (rest looked up from reference TRBV28 and TRBJ2-7): DVKVTQSSRYLVKRTGEKVFLECVQDMDHENMFWYRQDPGLGLRLIYFSYDVKMKEKGDIPEGYSVSREKKERFSLILESASTNQTSMYLCASREPGSLDEQYFGPGTRLTVT.

The V call is TRBV2, the J call TRBJ2-7; 12 nucleotides match TRBD2. Germline CDR1 reads SNHLY; CDR2 reads FYNNEI. With 6 bases clipped from V and 0 bases from J, the junction kept 3 bases outside the gene matches. The CDR3 contains 15 residues. CDR3 nucleotide sequence: TGTGCCAGCAGCCTGACTAGCGGGAGCTCCTACGAGCAGTACTTC. Residues: CASSLTSGSSYEQYF.

This chain connects TRBV6-4 to TRBJ1-2; TRBD1 agrees at 8 bases. Germline lookup yields CDR1 MRHNA and CDR2 SNTAGT. V trimming: 5 bases; J trimming: 4 bases; junction bases outside the gene matches: 6. This CDR3 region has 14 residues. In DNA, the CDR3 is TGTGCCAGCAGTCCGGACAGGGAGAGCTATGGCTACACCTTC. It encodes CASSPDRESYGYTF.

V gene TRBV27 combines with J gene TRBJ2-2; 11 positions agree with TRBD2. The V and J ends lost 5 bases and 4 bases, in that order; junction bases with no gene match: 3. CDR1 and CDR2 (germline): MNHEY, SMNVEV (reference sequence). The CDR3 covers 15 residues. The CDR3 coding sequence is TGTGCCAGCAGTCTCCTAGCGGGAGGCACCGGGGAGCTGTTTTTT. Its protein product is CASSLLAGGTGELFF.

The rearrangement uses TRBV5-1 and TRBJ1-5, with D perhaps matching TRBD1 (6 bases). There are 13 residues in the CDR3. V lost 4 bases, J lost 7 bases, and 12 bases lay in between. Germline CDR1 and CDR2: SGHRS and YFSETQ. CDR3 sequence reads: CASSPGGAQPQHF. CDR3 coding DNA: TGCGCCAGCAGCCCGGGGGGGGCACAGCCCCAGCATTTT. Full variable domain (missing parts from reference TRBV5-1 and TRBJ1-5): KAGVTQTPRYLIKTRGQQVTLSCSPISGHRSVSWYQQTPGQGLQFLFEYFSETQRNKGNFPGRFSGRQFSNSRSEMNVSTLELGDSALYLCASSPGGAQPQHFGDGTRLSIL.